The 26 T cell receptor beta chains below were found in one sample sequenced in a study of blood T cell repertoires in COVID-19. The assay was immunoSEQ multiplex PCR, and TCRdb's table has in-frame clones only and misses some. The data show about 140,000 clones, around 79% seen once. The sample comprised PBMCs or T cells enriched from blood (not recorded which). These receptors were collected from a woman aged 45 to 65 who had recovered from COVID-19.

This clone was counted once. V is TRBV9 and J is TRBJ2-2; 8 nucleotides align to TRBD1. J lost 9 bases, V lost 0 bases, and 16 bases had no gene match. The germline CDR1 and CDR2 sequences are SGDLS and YYNGEE. The CDR3 consists of 18 residues. The CDR3 bases are TGTGCCAGCAGCGTAGAGGAACAGGGGGGATCAAAATACAGGGAGCTGTTTTTT. Its translation is CASSVEEQGGSKYRELFF.

V usage is TRBV7-9 and J usage is TRBJ1-3, with a weak D call TRBD1 (6 bases). CDR3 length equals 17 residues. V was cut by 4 bases and J by 2 bases, with 18 bases left in between. CDR1 and CDR2 (germline): SEHNR, FQNEAQ (reference sequence). CDR3 DNA: TGTGCCAGCAGCTCATACCTAGGCCGGGACACTGGAAACACCATATATTTT. This encodes CASSSYLGRDTGNTIYF. The full variable domain, with the rest looked up from reference TRBV7-9 and TRBJ1-3, is DTGVSQNPRHKITKRGQNVTFRCDPISEHNRLYWYRQTLGQGPEFLTYFQNEAQLEKSRLLSDRFSAERPKGSFSTLEIQRTEQGDSAMYLCASSSYLGRDTGNTIYFGEGSWLTVV.

The chain links TRBV10-1 to TRBJ2-2, with 7 positions matching TRBD2. J was trimmed by 2 bases and V by 4 bases; bases with no gene match: 4. This CDR3 region has 15 residues. Germline V gives CDR1 WNHNN, CDR2 SYGVQD (reference sequence). DNA of the CDR3: TGCGCCAGCAGTGGCGGGGGTACCAACACCGGGGAGCTGTTTTTT. Translation: CASSGGGTNTGELFF.

The rearrangement links TRBV9 to TRBJ2-3; D might be TRBD1 (5 bases). The CDR3 covers 16 residues. Germline V gene sequence: CDR1 SGDLS, CDR2 YYNGEE. Trimming removed 0 bases at V and 2 bases at J, with 13 bases between. The DNA for the CDR3 is TGTGCCAGCAGCGTAGGACCACATGGACACACAGATACGCAGTATTTT. Amino acids: CASSVGPHGHTDTQYF. The full variable domain, completed using reference TRBV9 and TRBJ2-3, is DSGVTQTPKHLITATGQRVTLRCSPRSGDLSVYWYQQSLDQGLQFLIQYYNGEERAKGNILERFSAQQFPDLHSELNLSSLELGDSALYFCASSVGPHGHTDTQYFGPGTRLTVL.

V is TRBV2 and J is TRBJ2-5; the D gene is possibly TRBD1 (6 bases). The CDR3 consists of 13 residues. Between the trimmed V and J ends, which lost 8 bases and 5 bases, there was a span of 15 bases. Germline V gene lookup returns CDR1 SNHLY and CDR2 FYNNEI. The CDR3, as DNA: TGTGCCAGCCTCCCACTGAGGGGGGAGACCCAGTACTTC. The encoded protein is CASLPLRGETQYF.

The V gene is TRBV6-5, the J gene TRBJ2-1, with 9 positions matching TRBD2. Germline loops: CDR1 MNHEY, CDR2 SVGAGI. The CDR3 runs 16 residues. After removal of 0 bases from V and 10 bases from J, the junction contained 10 bases not matched to a gene. CDR3 nucleotide sequence: TGTGCCAGCAGTTACTCGACGGCTAGCGGGACTGGGGAGCAGTTCTTC. It codes for CASSYSTASGTGEQFF.

This rearrangement joins TRBV2 to TRBJ2-6; D is uncertain. Trimming took off 3 bases at V and 4 bases at J, with 10 bases between the two ends. The germline gives CDR1 SNHLY, CDR2 FYNNEI. The CDR3 length is 15 residues. DNA of the CDR3: TGTGCCAGCAGTGAGGGCAGTGTCGGGGCCAACGTCCTGACTTTC. Its translation is CASSEGSVGANVLTF.

This chain joins TRBV30 and TRBJ1-4, with no clear D. The germline CDR1 and CDR2 sequences are GTSNPN and SVGIG (reference sequence). CDR3 length: 14 residues. V shed 2 bases and J shed 11 bases, with 18 bases lying between them. This chain's CDR3 is CAWSIRSLNGKLFF. The CDR3 DNA follows: TGTGCCTGGAGTATCCGGTCTCTAAACGGGAAACTGTTTTTT.

The genes are TRBV30 and TRBJ2-1, with D perhaps matching TRBD1 (7 bases). The germline V gene has CDR1 GTSNPN and CDR2 SVGIG (reference sequence). This CDR3 has 13 amino acids. The germline V and J ends were trimmed by 8 bases and 2 bases, with 13 bases remaining between them. This chain's CDR3 is CAGQGGPYNEQFF. CDR3 bases: TGTGCCGGGCAGGGGGGACCCTACAATGAGCAGTTCTTC.

The chain carries TRBV7-8 and TRBJ2-3; the match to TRBD2 covers 9 bases. The CDR3 loop spans 16 amino acids. CDR1 SGHVS and CDR2 FQNEAQ come from the germline V gene. The V gene end was trimmed by 3 bases and the J gene end by 0 bases; junction bases not matched to a gene: 4. CDR3 in DNA: TGTGCCAGCAGCTTTAGCGGGGGAACTAGCACAGATACGCAGTATTTT. Amino acids: CASSFSGGTSTDTQYF.

The chain uses TRBV11-2 and TRBJ2-1; possibly TRBD2 for D (6 bases). The CDR3 is made up of 16 amino acids. V was trimmed by 6 bases and J by 3 bases, leaving 18 bases between them. Germline V gene data show CDR1 as SGHAT and CDR2 as FQNNGV. The CDR3 DNA sequence: TGTGCCAGCAGAAACCCCATCGGACTACACTACAATGAGCAGTTCTTC. Translating gives CASRNPIGLHYNEQFF. The full variable domain, rest sourced from reference TRBV11-2 and TRBJ2-1, is EAGVAQSPRYKIIEKRQSVAFWCNPISGHATLYWYQQILGQGPKLLIQFQNNGVVDDSQLPKDRFSAERLKGVDSTLKIQPAKLEDSAVYLCASRNPIGLHYNEQFFGPGTRLTVL.

The rearrangement links TRBV11-2 to TRBJ2-7; D gene uncertain. Germline lookup yields CDR1 SGHAT and CDR2 FQNNGV. The CDR3 length is 13 residues. Trimming stripped 2 bases from V and 2 bases from J, with 7 bases between. The CDR3 spells CASSLLRAYEQYF. The CDR3 DNA reads as TGTGCCAGCAGCTTATTACGGGCCTACGAGCAGTACTTC.

The chain joins TRBV30 to TRBJ2-5; 13 bases are shared with TRBD2. Losses at the gene ends were 0 bases for V and 5 bases for J; bases not matched to a gene: 6. This CDR3 is 16 amino acids long. The V gene's germline CDR1 is GTSNPN and CDR2 SVGIG (reference sequence). CDR3 sequence: CAWSVPGTSGVETQYF. The CDR3 DNA follows: TGTGCCTGGAGTGTACCCGGGACTAGCGGGGTTGAGACCCAGTACTTC.

The rearrangement joins TRBV18 to TRBJ1-2, with D uncertain. Trimming pared 3 bases from V and 0 bases from J, leaving 14 bases between. The CDR3 runs 16 residues. The germline V gene encodes CDR1 KGHSH and CDR2 LQKENI. The CDR3 region has the DNA TGTGCCAGCTCACCTGCCATGGGGAGAGCTAACTATGGCTACACCTTC. It specifies CASSPAMGRANYGYTF.

This chain joins TRBV4-1 and TRBJ2-1, with TRBD2 identical over 9 bases. This CDR3 contains 15 residues. CDR1 is MGHRA and CDR2 is YSYEKL in the germline V gene. The V segment lost 1 base and the J segment 7 bases; nucleotides outside the gene matches: 5. The CDR3 loop reads CASSQVREGWNEQFF. The CDR3 DNA is TGCGCCAGCAGCCAAGTGCGGGAGGGCTGGAATGAGCAGTTCTTC.

Only a few counts were recorded for this clone. Here the CDR3 reads CASNRGNQPQHF. CDR3 nucleotide sequence: TGTGCCAGCAACAGGGGAAATCAGCCCCAGCATTTT. The chain employs TRBV2 and TRBJ1-5; 7 nucleotides agree with TRBD1. This CDR3 contains 12 residues. Trimming at V came to 7 bases and at J to 4 bases, leaving 1 base not matched to a gene. CDR1 is SNHLY and CDR2 is FYNNEI in the germline V gene.

The chain employs TRBV7-9 and TRBJ1-5; D is ambiguous. In germline, CDR1 is SEHNR, CDR2 FQNEAQ (reference sequence). This CDR3 region has 12 residues. V lost 1 base and J lost 6, with 4 bases in between. CDR3 bases: TGTGCCAGCAGCTTAGTGAGTCAGCCCCAGCATTTT. This sequence encodes CASSLVSQPQHF. Combining the CDR3 with reference TRBV7-9 and TRBJ1-5 gives the whole variable domain DTGVSQNPRHKITKRGQNVTFRCDPISEHNRLYWYRQTLGQGPEFLTYFQNEAQLEKSRLLSDRFSAERPKGSFSTLEIQRTEQGDSAMYLCASSLVSQPQHFGDGTRLSIL.

This clone was counted a single time. J is TRBJ2-7 and V is TRBV19; 9 positions agree with TRBD1. CDR1 LNHDA and CDR2 SQIVND come from the germline V gene (reference sequence). The trim removed 1 base at V and 3 bases at J, leaving 4 bases unmatched. CDR3 length: 15 residues. CDR3 amino acids: CASSIGTGDIYEQYF. The CDR3 DNA follows: TGTGCCAGTAGTATAGGGACAGGGGATATCTACGAGCAGTACTTC.

In its sample, this clone was seen a few times. The chain joins TRBV28 to TRBJ1-2, with D possibly being TRBD1 (6 bases). The CDR3 sequence is 14 residues long. V was pared by 8 bases and J by 2 bases, with 15 bases between. Germline V gives CDR1 MDHEN, CDR2 SYDVKM. CDR3 in amino acids: CASHSQGWNYGYTF. In DNA form, the CDR3 reads TGTGCCAGCCACTCCCAGGGGTGGAACTATGGCTACACCTTC.

The chain combines TRBV11-2 with TRBJ1-1, with D possibly TRBD1 on 5 matching bases. V was pared by 3 bases and J by 11 bases, with 16 bases between. CDR1 is SGHAT, CDR2 FQNNGV, per germline. The length of the CDR3 is 13 residues. Here the CDR3 DNA reads TGTGCCAGCAGCTTCCGCAGGGAATTAGAGGCTTTCTTT. It is translated as CASSFRRELEAFF. The full variable domain, rest sourced from reference TRBV11-2 and TRBJ1-1, is EAGVAQSPRYKIIEKRQSVAFWCNPISGHATLYWYQQILGQGPKLLIQFQNNGVVDDSQLPKDRFSAERLKGVDSTLKIQPAKLEDSAVYLCASSFRRELEAFFGQGTRLTVV.

The chain recombines TRBV11-2 with TRBJ2-1; weak D call: TRBD2 (6 bases). Germline values: CDR1 SGHAT, CDR2 FQNNGV. The CDR3 extends over 15 amino acids. Trimming cost V 3 bases and J 2 bases, with 11 bases left between them. The CDR3 sequence: CASSLSGSTYNEQFF. CDR3 nucleotides: TGTGCCAGCAGCTTGAGCGGGTCGACCTACAATGAGCAGTTCTTC.

V usage is TRBV2 and J usage is TRBJ2-5, with D maybe TRBD1 (5 bases). CDR3 length equals 13 residues. The V gene lost 6 bases and the J gene lost 4 bases, with 12 bases spanning the gap. CDR1 is SNHLY and CDR2 is FYNNEI in the germline V gene. The DNA for the CDR3 is TGTGCCAGCAGCCTGGGGCCCGGAGAGACCCAGTACTTC. Protein: CASSLGPGETQYF.

In this sample, this clone turned up a few times. The gene calls are TRBV19 and TRBJ2-1, with 10 bases fitting TRBD1. The CDR3 runs to 14 residues. Germline V gene lookup returns CDR1 LNHDA and CDR2 SQIVND (reference sequence). V lost 8 bases and J lost 2; bases outside the gene matches: 3. CDR3 DNA sequence: TGTGCCAGTCGGGACAGGGGTACCTACAATGAGCAGTTCTTC. Its protein is CASRDRGTYNEQFF.

The CDR3 loop reads CASSFQPGNSPLHF. CDR3 DNA: TGTGCCAGCAGCTTCCAGCCGGGGAATTCACCCCTCCACTTT. This chain joins TRBV7-2 and TRBJ1-6; D ambiguous. Trimming took off 3 bases at V and 7 bases at J, with 10 bases between the two ends. CDR3 size: 14 residues. CDR1 and CDR2 from the germline V gene are SGHTA and FQGNSA.

The J gene is TRBJ2-7, the V gene TRBV2, with D hard to call. Trimming removed 3 bases from V and 4 bases from J, with 13 bases in between. The CDR3 consists of 14 residues. Germline-derived CDR1 and CDR2 are SNHLY and FYNNEI. CDR3 bases: TGTGCCAGCAGTGATAGCAAGCCCACGTACGAGCAGTACTTC. Amino acids: CASSDSKPTYEQYF.

This clone was recorded a few times. The V call is TRBV6-5, the J call TRBJ1-1, with no clear D. Germline lookup yields CDR1 MNHEY and CDR2 SVGAGI. CDR3 length: 14 amino acids. With 8 bases removed from V and 5 bases from J, the gap between germline ends came to 18 bases. The CDR3 protein is CASARTERGTEAFF. In nucleotides, the CDR3 is TGTGCCAGCGCACGGACGGAAAGAGGGACTGAAGCTTTCTTT.